Sequencing of this T cell receptor (beta chain) was carried out in a study of blood T cell repertoires in COVID-19. Study as a whole: Sites across the United States, Italy and Spain contributed samples from acute and convalescent COVID-19. T cells, B-cell-depleted T cells, or PBMCs provided the cDNA or gDNA that served as material.

The V gene lost 0 bases and the J gene lost 0 bases, with 18 bases spanning the gap. CDR3 length: 19 residues. Authors' analysis steps: Quantification of nucleated cells was approximated via reference gene primer amplification. Clones were sequenced by immunoSEQ multiplex PCR, and TCRdb holds only the in-frame ones, with some missing. D and trimming were read from the DNA, whereas the V and J calls and clone size are those reported in that table. There are approximately 65,000 clones in the sample; 80% to 95% occur only once, and roughly 2.7% lies in the top ten. Sequencing was done on a sample of peripheral blood. The source of this sequence is a man between 65 and 79 years old with active COVID-19. V is TRBV6-7 and J is TRBJ2-1, with D perhaps matching TRBD1 (6 bases). TRBV6-7 counts as an open reading frame of uncertain function. The CDR3 region has the DNA TGTGCCAGCAGTTACTCGGACAGCACGACAGGCATCTCCTACAATGAGCAGTTCTTC. It codes for CASSYSDSTTGISYNEQFF.